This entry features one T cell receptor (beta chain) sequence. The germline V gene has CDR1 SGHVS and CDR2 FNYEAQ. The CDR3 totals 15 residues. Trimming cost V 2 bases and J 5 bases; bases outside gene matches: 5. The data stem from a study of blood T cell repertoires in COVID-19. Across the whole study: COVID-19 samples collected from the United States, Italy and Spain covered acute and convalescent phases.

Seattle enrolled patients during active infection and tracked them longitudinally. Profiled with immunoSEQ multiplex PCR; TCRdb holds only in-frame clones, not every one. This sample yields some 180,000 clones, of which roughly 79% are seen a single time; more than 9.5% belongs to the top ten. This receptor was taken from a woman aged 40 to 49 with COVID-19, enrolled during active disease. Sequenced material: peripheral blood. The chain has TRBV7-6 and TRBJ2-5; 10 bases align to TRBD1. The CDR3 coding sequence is TGTGCCAGCAGCTTATTGGGGACAGGGGTCGAGACCCAGTACTTC. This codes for CASSLLGTGVETQYF. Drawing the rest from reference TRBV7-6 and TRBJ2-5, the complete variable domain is GAGVSQSPRYKVTKRGQDVALRCDPISGHVSLYWYRQALGQGPEFLTYFNYEAQQDKSGLPNDRFSAERPEGSISTLTIQRTEQRDSAMYRCASSLLGTGVETQYFGPGTRLLVL.